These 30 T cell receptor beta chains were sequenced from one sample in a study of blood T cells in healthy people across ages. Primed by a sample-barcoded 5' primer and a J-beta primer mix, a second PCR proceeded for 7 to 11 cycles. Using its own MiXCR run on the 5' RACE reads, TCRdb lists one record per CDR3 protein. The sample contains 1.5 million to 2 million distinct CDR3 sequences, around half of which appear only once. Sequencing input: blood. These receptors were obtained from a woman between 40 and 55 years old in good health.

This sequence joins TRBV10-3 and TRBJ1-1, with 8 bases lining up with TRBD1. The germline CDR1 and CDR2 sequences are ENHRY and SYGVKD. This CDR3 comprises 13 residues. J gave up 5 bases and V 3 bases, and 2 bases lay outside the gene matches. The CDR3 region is CAISEQGGTEAFF. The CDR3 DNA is TGTGCCATCAGTGAACAGGGGGGGACTGAAGCTTTCTTT.

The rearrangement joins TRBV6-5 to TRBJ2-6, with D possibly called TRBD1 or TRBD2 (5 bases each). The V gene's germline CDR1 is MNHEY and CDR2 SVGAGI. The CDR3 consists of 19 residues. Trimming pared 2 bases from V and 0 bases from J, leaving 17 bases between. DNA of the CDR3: TGTGCCAGCAGTTACCTCGGTGGGGACGTGGTCTCTGGGGCCAACGTCCTGACTTTC. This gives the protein CASSYLGGDVVSGANVLTF.

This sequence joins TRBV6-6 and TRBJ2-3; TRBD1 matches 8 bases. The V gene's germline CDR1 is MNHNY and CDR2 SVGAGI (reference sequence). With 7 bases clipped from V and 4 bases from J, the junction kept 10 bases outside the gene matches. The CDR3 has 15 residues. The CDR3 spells CASTKGQGWADTQYF. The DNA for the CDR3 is TGTGCCAGCACCAAAGGACAGGGTTGGGCAGATACGCAGTATTTT.

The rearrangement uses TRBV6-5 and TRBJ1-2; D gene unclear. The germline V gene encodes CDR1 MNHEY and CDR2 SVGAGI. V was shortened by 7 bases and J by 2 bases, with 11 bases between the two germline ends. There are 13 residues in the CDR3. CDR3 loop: CASTKGGNYGYTF. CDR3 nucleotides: TGTGCCAGCACAAAGGGAGGGAACTATGGCTACACCTTC.

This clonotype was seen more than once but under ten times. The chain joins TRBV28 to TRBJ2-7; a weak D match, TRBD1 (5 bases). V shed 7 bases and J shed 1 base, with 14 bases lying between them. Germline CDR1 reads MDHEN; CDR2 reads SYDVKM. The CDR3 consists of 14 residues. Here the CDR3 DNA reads TGTGCCAGCAATGAGAGGACAAGATCCTACGAGCAGTACTTC. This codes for CASNERTRSYEQYF.

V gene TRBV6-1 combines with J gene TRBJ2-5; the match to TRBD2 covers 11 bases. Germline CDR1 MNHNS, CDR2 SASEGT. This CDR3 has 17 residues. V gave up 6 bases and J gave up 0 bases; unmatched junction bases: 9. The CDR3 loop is CASSPTSGGRYQETQYF. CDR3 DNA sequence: TGTGCCAGCAGCCCCACTAGCGGGGGACGGTACCAAGAGACCCAGTACTTC.

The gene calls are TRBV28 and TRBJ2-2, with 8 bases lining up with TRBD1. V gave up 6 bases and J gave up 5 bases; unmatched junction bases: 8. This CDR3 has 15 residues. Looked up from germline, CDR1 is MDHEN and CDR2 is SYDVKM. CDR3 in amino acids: CASRYGQGPTGELFF. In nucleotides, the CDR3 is TGTGCCAGCAGATACGGACAGGGCCCAACCGGGGAGCTGTTTTTT.

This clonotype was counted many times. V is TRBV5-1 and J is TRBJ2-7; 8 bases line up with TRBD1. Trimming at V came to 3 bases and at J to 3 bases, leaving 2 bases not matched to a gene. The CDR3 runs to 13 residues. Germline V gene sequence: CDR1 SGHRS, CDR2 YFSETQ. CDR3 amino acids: CASSSGTGYEQYF. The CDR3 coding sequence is TGCGCCAGCAGCTCCGGGACAGGCTACGAGCAGTACTTC.

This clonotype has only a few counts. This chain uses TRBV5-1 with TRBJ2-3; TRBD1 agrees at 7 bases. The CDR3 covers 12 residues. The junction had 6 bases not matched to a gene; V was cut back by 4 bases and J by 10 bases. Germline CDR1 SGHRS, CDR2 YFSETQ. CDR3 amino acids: CASSHDRVAQYF. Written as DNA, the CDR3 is TGCGCCAGCAGCCATGACAGGGTAGCGCAGTATTTT. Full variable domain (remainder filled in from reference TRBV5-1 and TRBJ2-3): KAGVTQTPRYLIKTRGQQVTLSCSPISGHRSVSWYQQTPGQGLQFLFEYFSETQRNKGNFPGRFSGRQFSNSRSEMNVSTLELGDSALYLCASSHDRVAQYFGPGTRLTVL.

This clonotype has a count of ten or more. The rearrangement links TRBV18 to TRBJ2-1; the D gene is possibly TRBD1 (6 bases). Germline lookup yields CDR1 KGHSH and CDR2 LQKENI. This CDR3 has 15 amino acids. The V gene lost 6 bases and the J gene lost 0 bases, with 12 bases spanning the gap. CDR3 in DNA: TGTGCCAGCTCCGCAGGACAGAGCTCCTACAATGAGCAGTTCTTC. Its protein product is CASSAGQSSYNEQFF.

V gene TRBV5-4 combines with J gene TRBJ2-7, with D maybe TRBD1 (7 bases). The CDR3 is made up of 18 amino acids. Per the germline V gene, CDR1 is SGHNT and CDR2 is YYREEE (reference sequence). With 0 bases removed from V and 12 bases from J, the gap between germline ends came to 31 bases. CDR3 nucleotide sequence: TGTGCCAGCAGCTTGGGGGGGGACAGCCGCTATCCCAAAAACATTCGGTACTTC. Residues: CASSLGGDSRYPKNIRYF. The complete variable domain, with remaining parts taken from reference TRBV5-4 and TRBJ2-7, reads ETGVTQSPTHLIKTRGQQVTLRCSSQSGHNTVSWYQQALGQGPQFIFQYYREEENGRGNFPPRFSGLQFPNYSSELNVNALELDDSALYLCASSLGGDSRYPKNIRYFGPGTRLTVT.

CDR3: CASSLLQAGTQYF. The CDR3 region has the DNA TGTGCCAGCAGCCTACTGCAAGCCGGGACGCAGTATTTT. The gene calls are TRBV6-5 and TRBJ2-3; D gene unclear. The germline gives CDR1 MNHEY, CDR2 SVGAGI. The CDR3 consists of 13 residues. Trimming took off 6 bases at V and 9 bases at J, with 16 bases between the two ends.

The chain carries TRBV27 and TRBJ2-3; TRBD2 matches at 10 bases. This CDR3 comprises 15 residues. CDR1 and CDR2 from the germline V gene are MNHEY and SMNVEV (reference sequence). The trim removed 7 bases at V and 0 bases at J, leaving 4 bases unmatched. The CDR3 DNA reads TGTGCCAGCAACTTAGCGGGGGGAAGCACAGATACGCAGTATTTT. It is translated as CASNLAGGSTDTQYF.

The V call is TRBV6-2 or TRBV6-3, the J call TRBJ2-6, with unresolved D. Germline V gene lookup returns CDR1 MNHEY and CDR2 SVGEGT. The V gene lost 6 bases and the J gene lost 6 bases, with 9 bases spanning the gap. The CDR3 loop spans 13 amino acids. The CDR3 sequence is CASRTLEANVLTF. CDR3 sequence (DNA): TGTGCCAGCAGAACGTTGGAGGCCAACGTCCTGACTTTC.

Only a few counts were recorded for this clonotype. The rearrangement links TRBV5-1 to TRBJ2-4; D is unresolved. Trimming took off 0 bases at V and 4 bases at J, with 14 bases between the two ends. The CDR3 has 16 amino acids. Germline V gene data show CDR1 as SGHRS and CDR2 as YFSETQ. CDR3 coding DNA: TGCGCCAGCAGCTTGGCTCCGGACCCACCTAAAAACATTCAGTACTTC. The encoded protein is CASSLAPDPPKNIQYF.

CDR3 nucleotides: TGTGCCAGCAGAATACAGGGTTACACAGATACGCAGTATTTT. Its translation: CASRIQGYTDTQYF. V usage is TRBV27 and J usage is TRBJ2-3, with D tentatively TRBD1 (6 bases). The CDR3 contains 14 residues. Trimming left V 6 bases short and J 2 bases short, with 12 bases between. CDR1 is MNHEY and CDR2 is SMNVEV in the germline V gene (reference sequence).

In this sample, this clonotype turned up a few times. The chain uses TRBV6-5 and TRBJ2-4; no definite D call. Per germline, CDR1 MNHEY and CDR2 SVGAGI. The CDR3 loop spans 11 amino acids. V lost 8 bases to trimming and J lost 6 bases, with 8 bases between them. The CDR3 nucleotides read TGTGCCAGCCAGTACCTAAACATTCAGTACTTC. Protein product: CASQYLNIQYF.

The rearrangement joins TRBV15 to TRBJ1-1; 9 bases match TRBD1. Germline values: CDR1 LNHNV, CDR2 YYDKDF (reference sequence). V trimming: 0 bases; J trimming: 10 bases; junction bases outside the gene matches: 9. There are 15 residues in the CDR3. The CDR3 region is CATSRDRRTGGVAFF. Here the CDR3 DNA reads TGTGCCACCAGCAGAGATCGTCGAACAGGGGGCGTAGCTTTCTTT.

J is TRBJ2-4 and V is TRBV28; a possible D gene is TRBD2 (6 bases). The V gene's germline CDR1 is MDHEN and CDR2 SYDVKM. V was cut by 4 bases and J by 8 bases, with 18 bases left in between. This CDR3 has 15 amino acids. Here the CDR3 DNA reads TGTGCCAGCAGTTCCGGATGGGGGGTTCGGGACATTCAGTACTTC. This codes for CASSSGWGVRDIQYF.

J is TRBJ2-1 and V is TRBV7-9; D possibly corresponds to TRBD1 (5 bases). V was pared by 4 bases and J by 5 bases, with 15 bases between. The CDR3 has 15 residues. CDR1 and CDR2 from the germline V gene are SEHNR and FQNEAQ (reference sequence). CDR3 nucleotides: TGTGCCAGCAGCTCCATAGGGGCAAGGGACAATGAGCAGTTCTTC. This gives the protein CASSSIGARDNEQFF.

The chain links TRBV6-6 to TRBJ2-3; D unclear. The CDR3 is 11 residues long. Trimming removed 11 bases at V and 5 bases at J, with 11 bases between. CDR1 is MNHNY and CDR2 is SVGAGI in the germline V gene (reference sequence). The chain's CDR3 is CAGGRVDTQYF. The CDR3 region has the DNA TGTGCCGGCGGTCGCGTAGATACGCAGTATTTT.

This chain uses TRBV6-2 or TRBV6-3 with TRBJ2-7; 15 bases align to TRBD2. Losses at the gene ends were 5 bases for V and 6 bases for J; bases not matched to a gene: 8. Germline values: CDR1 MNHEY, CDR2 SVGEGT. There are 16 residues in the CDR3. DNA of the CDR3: TGTGCCAGCAGTCTTCGGACTAGCGGGGGGGCTGGCGAGCAGTACTTC. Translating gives CASSLRTSGGAGEQYF.

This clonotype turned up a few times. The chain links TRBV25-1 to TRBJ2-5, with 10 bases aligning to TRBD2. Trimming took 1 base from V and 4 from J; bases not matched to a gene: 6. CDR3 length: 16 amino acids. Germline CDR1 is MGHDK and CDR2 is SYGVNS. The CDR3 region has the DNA TGTGCCAGCAGTGAATTCGGGGCTAGCGGGGGAGAGACCCAGTACTTC. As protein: CASSEFGASGGETQYF.

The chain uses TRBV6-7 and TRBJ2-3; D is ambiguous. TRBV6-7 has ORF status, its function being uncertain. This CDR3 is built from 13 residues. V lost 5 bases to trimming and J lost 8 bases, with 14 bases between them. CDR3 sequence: CASSDGWIGTQYF. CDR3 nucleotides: TGTGCCAGCAGTGACGGCTGGATAGGTACGCAGTATTTT.

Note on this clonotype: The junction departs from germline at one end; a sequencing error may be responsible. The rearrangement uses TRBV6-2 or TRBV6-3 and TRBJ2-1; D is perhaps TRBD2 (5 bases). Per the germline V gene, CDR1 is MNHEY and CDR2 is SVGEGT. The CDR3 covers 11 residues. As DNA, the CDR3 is TGTGCCAGCCTCGGGAACAATGAGCGGTTCTTC. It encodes CASLGNNERFF.

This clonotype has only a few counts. The CDR3 coding sequence is TGTGCCAGCAGCTTAAGGCTAGAGGAAAATGAGCAGTTCTTC. It specifies CASSLRLEENEQFF. This rearrangement joins TRBV11-2 to TRBJ2-1, with no clear D. CDR1 is SGHAT, CDR2 FQNNGV, per germline. The ends were cut back, 2 bases at V and 7 bases at J, with 12 bases in the middle. The CDR3 extends over 14 amino acids.

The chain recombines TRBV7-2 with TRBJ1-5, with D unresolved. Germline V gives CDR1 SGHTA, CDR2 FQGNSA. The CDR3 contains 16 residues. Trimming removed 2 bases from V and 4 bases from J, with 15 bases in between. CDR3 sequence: CASSLSGGRGNQPQHF. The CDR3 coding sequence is TGTGCCAGCAGCTTATCAGGAGGGCGGGGTAATCAGCCCCAGCATTTT.

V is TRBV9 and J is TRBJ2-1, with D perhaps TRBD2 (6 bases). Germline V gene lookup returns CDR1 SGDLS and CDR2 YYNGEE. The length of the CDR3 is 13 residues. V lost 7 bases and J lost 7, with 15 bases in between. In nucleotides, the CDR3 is TGTGCCAGCGGAGGTGAGGGGAGGAATGAGCAGTTCTTC. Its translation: CASGGEGRNEQFF. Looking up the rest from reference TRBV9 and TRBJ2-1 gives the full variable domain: DSGVTQTPKHLITATGQRVTLRCSPRSGDLSVYWYQQSLDQGLQFLIQYYNGEERAKGNILERFSAQQFPDLHSELNLSSLELGDSALYFCASGGEGRNEQFFGPGTRLTVL.

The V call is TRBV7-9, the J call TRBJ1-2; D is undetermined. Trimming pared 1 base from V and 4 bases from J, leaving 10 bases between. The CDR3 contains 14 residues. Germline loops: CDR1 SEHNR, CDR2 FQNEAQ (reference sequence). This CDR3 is CASSLGAEGYGYTF. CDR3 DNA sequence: TGTGCCAGCAGCTTAGGGGCGGAGGGCTATGGCTACACCTTC. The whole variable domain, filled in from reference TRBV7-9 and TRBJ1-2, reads DTGVSQNPRHKITKRGQNVTFRCDPISEHNRLYWYRQTLGQGPEFLTYFQNEAQLEKSRLLSDRFSAERPKGSFSTLEIQRTEQGDSAMYLCASSLGAEGYGYTFGSGTRLTVV.

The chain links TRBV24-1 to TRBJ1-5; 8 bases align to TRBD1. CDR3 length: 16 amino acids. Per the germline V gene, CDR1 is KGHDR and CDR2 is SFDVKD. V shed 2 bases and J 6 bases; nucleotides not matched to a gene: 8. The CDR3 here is CATSDSGQGRGQPQHF. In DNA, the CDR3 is TGTGCCACCAGTGATTCAGGACAGGGACGAGGTCAGCCCCAGCATTTT.